This T cell receptor (beta chain) was observed in a study of CD8 T cells in ankylosing spondylitis. The CDR3 sequence is 15 residues long. Looked up from germline, CDR1 is SGHRS and CDR2 is YFSETQ. The V segment lost 0 bases and the J segment 6 bases; nucleotides outside the gene matches: 4. TCRdb ran MiXCR on the 5' RACE reads and lists one entry per CDR3 protein. The table records approximately 130,000 distinct CDR3 sequences, 9.3% of them present only once. Study conclusions and caveats: Ankylosing spondylitis blood appeared to carry a characteristic TCR beta motif of 7 or 8 highly homologous variants.

This clonotype was counted at least ten times. As yet, its antigen is unknown. This sequence originates from a male donor with ankylosing spondylitis or in good health (not recorded which). The rearrangement joins TRBV5-1 to TRBJ2-1; 9 nucleotides match TRBD2. The sequencing input was blood, either unsorted or a sorted T cell fraction (not recorded which). The CDR3 DNA reads TGCGCCAGCAGCTTGGCTAGCGGGGTTTCCAATGAGCAGTTCTTC. Its protein is CASSLASGVSNEQFF.